This T cell receptor beta chain was sequenced in a study of T cells in Graves' hyperthyroidism and ophthalmopathy. Study overall: Peripheral blood samples were taken at initial diagnosis, prior to any treatment.

The study, taken as a whole, reports: Researchers found most expanded thyroid clonotypes above 0.001 in blood as well. Separation of ophthalmopathy from stable hyperthyroidism was achieved by a 13 V-J model.

Regions amplified from RNA transcripts were the TCR beta CDR3 regions. Initially, a first-round RT-PCR of the TCR CDR3 employed the HTBI primer set. TCRdb re-called the multiplex PCR reads with MiXCR, one entry per CDR3 protein. Of around 600,000 distinct CDR3 sequences in the sample, about 16% are singletons; the top ten hold about 3.5%. Diagnosis rested on symptoms, serum thyroxine and TRAb, thyroid ultrasound, and orbital computed tomography. The V gene end was trimmed by 8 bases and the J gene end by 9 bases; junction bases not matched to a gene: 9. Germline-derived CDR1 and CDR2 are MNHEY and SMNVEV (reference sequence). The CDR3 has 14 residues. As for this clonotype: Its antigen remains unknown.

Sequencing was performed on blood. This TCR was recovered from a woman in her thirties or forties with Graves' ophthalmopathy. The rearrangement uses TRBV27 and TRBJ1-6; the match to TRBD1 covers 8 bases. Here the CDR3 reads CASSPRTGSSPLHF. The CDR3 DNA follows: TGTGCCAGCTCCCCCCGGACAGGGAGTTCACCCCTCCACTTT.